This T cell receptor beta chain originates from a study of blood T cells in healthy people across ages (dated by TCRdb to the mid-2010s). Regarding the study in general: Template switching captured roughly one uniquely barcoded TCR beta cDNA molecule per two T cells in model experiments. Using deep sequencing normalized with unique cDNA molecular identifiers, the study measured how TCR beta repertoire diversity changes with age. Donors were grouped into four age groups: young (average roughly 17 years), middle-aged (roughly 38), aged (roughly 67) and long-lived (approximately 82). To avoid experimental bias, donors of different ages were spread randomly across the sequencing lanes. Two additional independent replicas of 1 million unique cDNA reads from the same blood draw were analyzed for two donors (one aged 18 to 30 and one aged 80 or older). Overall results and qualifications from the work: The CMV infection status of donors was not known, potentially confounding age-related changes in expanded clonotypes. As age increased, observed TCR beta diversity per million T cells dropped in a roughly linear way, and a significant reduction was already evident by age roughly 36. The long-lived group showed more naive CD4+ T cells, fewer expanded clones and increased TCR diversity than the aged group, suggesting age selection. There was a strong correlation between observed TCR beta diversity and the percentage of naive T cells measured by flow cytometry. Bulk unsorted PBMC profiling prevented conclusive comparison of naive and antigen-experienced compartments. Total diversity estimates from one million sequenced T cells were considered lower bounds and underestimates.

Donors were a few dozen systemically healthy Caucasian individuals from Russia aged roughly 6 to 90 years. Each donor gave roughly 11 milliliters of peripheral blood, drawn into EDTA-treated Vacutainer tubes. Ficoll-Paque density-gradient centrifugation was used to isolate PBMCs, with at least 6 million obtained per sample. Trizol reagent was used to extract total RNA from the PBMCs, yielding at least 5 micrograms per sample. Naive CD45RAhigh/CD27high T cell percentages were measured by flow cytometry on a PBMC aliquot from every donor. V is pared back by 0 bases and J by 2 bases, with 10 bases lying between the germline termini. Taken from cysteine to phenylalanine, the CDR3 has 16 residues. Solely the CDR3 DNA is kept, with 48 bases framed from the first base. As encoded in the germline V gene (reference sequence), CDR1 is LNHNV while CDR2 is YYDKDF. Notes on this clonotype: Its specific antigen is unknown. The record has no base qualities; no much larger clone is one base away.

Library prep was done by 5' RACE. Sequencing used an Illumina HiSeq 2500. A second roughly 6 to 12 cycle PCR used a sample-barcoded 5' primer and a J-beta primer mix. A template-switch 5' adaptor carrying 12 random nucleotides introduced a unique molecular identifier onto each TCR beta cDNA molecule. Each sample yielded at least 3 million CDR3-containing paired-end reads. The Mint cDNA synthesis kit, primed by a TRBC-specific oligonucleotide, was used to synthesize first-strand cDNA from all RNA. All cDNA was treated with uracil-DNA glycosylase and then went through a first 18-cycle PCR with the universal primers M1SS and BC2_uni_R. The published analysis was carried out like this. For normalization, 1 million high-quality reads, each with a distinct molecular identifier, were randomly selected from each sample. Reads with shared molecular identifiers were discarded instead of being binned into consensus sequences. MiTCR, set to a Q25 quality threshold and the strictest error-elimination algorithm, was used for CDR3 identification, clonotype clustering and error correction. A nonparametric unseen species model using Euler transformation provided a lower-bound estimate of total TCR beta diversity. TCRdb reprocessing: public reads trimmed at Q25 with fastp, clones called with MiXCR, in-frame beta chains kept. Every entry covers one CDR3 protein and lists the most common genes and DNA from its rows. TCRdb, not the original authors, processed these V and J calls. This sample has approximately 810,000 distinct CDR3 sequences in its table, and under 35% of those were observed once. 17% of the sample is taken by the ten largest.

The chain is made from TRBV15 and TRBJ1-4; the D gene is possibly TRBD1, with 5 bases matching. The clonotype originates from a woman of 80 years or more in good health. The sequencing input was blood. The nucleotide sequence is TGTGCCACCAGCAGAGATTGGGGCTCGACTAATGAAAAACTGTTTTTT. Translated, it gives CATSRDWGSTNEKLFF.